The 23 T cell receptor beta chains listed next were all sequenced from one sample in a study of blood T cells in healthy people across ages. A J-beta primer mix and a sample-barcoded 5' primer were used in a second PCR of about 6 to 12 cycles. TCRdb recomputed calls from the 5' RACE reads with MiXCR, one row per CDR3 protein. Of about 1.4 million distinct CDR3 sequences listed, almost 60% are singletons. The specimen sequenced was blood. These receptors were taken from a man aged 18 to 30 in good health.

A remark on this clonotype: As the CDR3 is not closed by the conserved phenylalanine or tryptophan, this likely results from a read error. V gene TRBV7-2 combines with J gene TRBJ2-1; TRBD1 matches at 9 bases. The CDR3 loop spans 14 amino acids. From germline, CDR1 is SGHTA and CDR2 FQGNSA. The V segment lost 5 bases and the J segment 5 bases; nucleotides outside the gene matches: 4. The CDR3 nucleotides read TGTGCCAGCAGCGTATGGACAGGGGACAATGAGCAGTTCATC. As protein: CASSVWTGDNEQFI.

This clonotype was picked up a small number of times. J is TRBJ2-5 and V is TRBV4-3; unclear D gene. The CDR3 consists of 15 residues. Trimming removed 1 base from V and 5 bases from J, with 14 bases in between. The V gene's germline CDR1 is LGHNA and CDR2 YSLEER. CDR3: CASSQALSSWETQYF. CDR3 nucleotides: TGCGCCAGCAGCCAAGCCCTTTCATCGTGGGAGACCCAGTACTTC.

In its sample, this clonotype was seen a few times. V gene TRBV6-1 combines with J gene TRBJ1-1; 7 positions agree with TRBD1. The CDR3 runs to 14 residues. Germline V lookup: CDR1 MNHNS, CDR2 SASEGT. Unmatched junction bases numbered 1, after V lost 2 bases and J lost 1 base. The DNA of the CDR3 is TGTGCCAGCAGTGAATCAGGGGGGAACACTGAAGCTTTCTTT. Translation: CASSESGGNTEAFF.

The chain combines TRBV12-3 or TRBV12-4 with TRBJ2-2, with a tentative D call TRBD1 (6 bases). The CDR3 runs to 14 residues. With 5 bases removed from V and 3 bases from J, the gap between germline ends came to 10 bases. The CDR3 is CASSPNRDTGELFF. CDR3 nucleotide sequence: TGTGCCAGCAGTCCGAACAGGGACACCGGGGAGCTGTTTTTT.

V and J are TRBV20-1 and TRBJ1-2; D gene ambiguous. This CDR3 has 11 residues. Trimming shortened V by 6 bases and J by 4 bases, and 9 bases separated the two germline ends. CDR1 DFQATT and CDR2 SNEGSKA come from the germline V gene (reference sequence). The CDR3 sequence: CSAHATYGYTF. The CDR3, as DNA: TGCAGTGCACACGCAACCTATGGCTACACCTTC.

In this sample, this clonotype turned up many times. This chain connects TRBV12-3 or TRBV12-4 to TRBJ2-7; D is perhaps TRBD1 (7 bases). V was pared by 6 bases and J by 2 bases, with 11 bases between. CDR3 length: 13 residues. The CDR3, as DNA: TGTGCCAGCAGCCGCGGGACAGCCTACGAGCAGTACTTC. This codes for CASSRGTAYEQYF.

The J gene is TRBJ2-7, the V gene TRBV4-2; 7 nucleotides line up with TRBD1. The ends lost 3 bases at V and 6 bases at J; junction bases unmatched: 5. Germline lookup yields CDR1 LGHNA and CDR2 YNFKEQ. The CDR3 covers 13 residues. The CDR3: CASSQARQGEQYF. CDR3 bases: TGTGCCAGCAGCCAGGCTCGACAGGGCGAGCAGTACTTC.

The chain couples TRBV20-1 to TRBJ1-5; 8 bases map to TRBD1. V dropped 1 base and J dropped 1; count of bases not matched to a gene: 3. The CDR3 extends over 15 amino acids. Germline assignment: CDR1 DFQATT and CDR2 SNEGSKA (reference sequence). The chain's CDR3 is CSARVGQVSNQPQHF. The CDR3 bases are TGCAGTGCTAGAGTGGGACAGGTGAGCAATCAGCCCCAGCATTTT.

The gene calls are TRBV6-6 and TRBJ1-2; D is possibly TRBD1 (5 bases). V lost 2 bases to trimming and J lost 5 bases, with 21 bases between them. Germline-derived CDR1 and CDR2 are MNHNY and SVGAGI (reference sequence). The CDR3 contains 17 residues. In DNA, the CDR3 is TGTGCCAGCAGTTACCACCCCGAGACAGACCCTTCTTATGGCTACACCTTC. The encoded protein is CASSYHPETDPSYGYTF.

For this clonotype: The junction departs from the called germline gene at one end, perhaps through a read error. The chain is built from TRBV27 and TRBJ2-6; tentatively, D is TRBD1 or TRBD2 (5 bases each). This CDR3 has 12 amino acids. CDR1 and CDR2 (germline): MNHEY, SMNVEV (reference sequence). The CDR3 coding sequence is TGTGCCAGCAGAAGAGGGGCCAACGTCATGACTTTC. Amino acid sequence: CASRRGANVMTF.

There are a few counts of this clonotype. This chain joins TRBV20-1 and TRBJ2-5; 8 bases agree with TRBD1. Per germline, CDR1 DFQATT and CDR2 SNEGSKA (reference sequence). The CDR3 has 11 residues. Germline trimming cut 6 bases from V and 5 bases from J; bases unmatched to any gene: 2. The CDR3 nucleotides read TGCAGTGCCAACAGGGGGGAGACCCAGTACTTC. The encoded protein is CSANRGETQYF.

The V call is TRBV5-6, the J call TRBJ2-1; D gene unclear. The V end was cut by 0 bases, the J end by 3 bases, with 10 bases between. There are 15 residues in the CDR3. CDR1 is SGHDT, CDR2 YYEEEE, per germline. Here the CDR3 reads CASSLGPIIYNEQFF. The DNA of the CDR3 is TGTGCCAGCAGCTTGGGCCCTATTATCTACAATGAGCAGTTCTTC.

The chain is built from TRBV20-1 and TRBJ2-7; D is undetermined. CDR1 is DFQATT, CDR2 SNEGSKA, per germline (reference sequence). V was shortened by 7 bases and J by 0 bases, with 13 bases between the two germline ends. The CDR3 covers 13 residues. The CDR3 loop is CSVRARSSYEQYF. DNA of the CDR3: TGCAGTGTAAGGGCGAGGAGCTCCTACGAGCAGTACTTC.

This chain joins TRBV7-8 and TRBJ2-3, with a weak D call TRBD2 (6 bases). The length of the CDR3 is 16 residues. V dropped 1 base and J dropped 0 bases, with 11 bases sitting between them. The germline gives CDR1 SGHVS, CDR2 FQNEAQ. CDR3 sequence: CASSLVGGPSTDTQYF. The DNA for the CDR3 is TGTGCCAGCAGCTTAGTCGGGGGACCCAGCACAGATACGCAGTATTTT.

This CDR3 is CAISVSGGEETQYF. The CDR3 region has the DNA TGTGCCATCAGTGTATCAGGGGGCGAAGAGACCCAGTACTTC. The chain has TRBV10-3 and TRBJ2-5, with 8 bases that match TRBD1. The CDR3 runs to 14 residues. Germline values: CDR1 ENHRY, CDR2 SYGVKD. The J segment lost 3 bases and the V segment lost 4 bases, leaving 4 bases of the junction unmatched.

The rearrangement uses TRBV7-2 and TRBJ1-4; no definite D call. Trimming stripped 2 bases from V and 15 bases from J, with 16 bases between. From germline, CDR1 is SGHTA and CDR2 FQGNSA. CDR3 length equals 13 residues. Here the CDR3 reads CASSLRWGDKVFF. Here the CDR3 DNA reads TGTGCCAGCAGCTTACGTTGGGGAGATAAGGTGTTTTTT.

The chain employs TRBV6-2 or TRBV6-3 and TRBJ2-1, with 9 bases identical to TRBD2. The J call may not be correct, given that the DNA end is closer to TRBJ2-7. The CDR3 sequence is 14 residues long. Germline values: CDR1 MNHEY, CDR2 SVGEGT. This chain's CDR3 is CASSPSGGYNEQYF. CDR3 in DNA: TGTGCCAGCAGTCCCAGCGGGGGGTACAATGAGCAGTACTTC.

The rearrangement links TRBV5-1 to TRBJ2-4, with D perhaps TRBD2 (5 bases). TRBJ2-5 explains the end of the DNA better; the J call may be wrong. This CDR3 spans 15 amino acids. Germline CDR1 is SGHRS and CDR2 is YFSETQ. The chain's CDR3 is CASSFQGGWEETQYF. The CDR3 DNA is TGCGCCAGCAGCTTCCAAGGAGGCTGGGAAGAGACCCAGTACTTC.

The chain joins TRBV4-2 to TRBJ2-3; 8 bases fit TRBD2. Germline V lookup: CDR1 LGHNA, CDR2 YNFKEQ. With 0 bases clipped from V and 4 bases from J, the junction kept 3 bases outside the gene matches. This CDR3 is built from 15 residues. The CDR3 loop reads CASSQDGRGPDTQYF. CDR3 coding DNA: TGTGCCAGCAGCCAAGACGGGAGGGGACCAGATACGCAGTATTTT.

The chain recombines TRBV28 with TRBJ1-1; D is undetermined. Between the trimmed V and J ends, which lost 4 bases and 7 bases, there was a span of 10 bases. The CDR3 is 12 residues long. CDR1 and CDR2 from the germline V gene are MDHEN and SYDVKM. The CDR3 loop reads CASSYGPLEAFF. The CDR3, as DNA: TGTGCCAGCAGTTACGGACCCCTTGAAGCTTTCTTT.

The chain employs TRBV4-3 and TRBJ1-2; TRBD1 might be the D (6 bases). Deletions cut 2 bases from V and 2 bases from J, with 18 bases between. From germline, CDR1 is LGHNA and CDR2 YSLEER. The CDR3 is 17 amino acids. CDR3 residues: CASSQTTGYEGNYGYTF. The DNA for the CDR3 is TGCGCCAGCAGCCAAACAACAGGGTATGAGGGCAACTATGGCTACACCTTC.

The chain is built from TRBV6-6 and TRBJ2-1; 11 nucleotides match TRBD1. The CDR3 is 16 amino acids. Unmatched junction bases numbered 7, after V lost 2 bases and J lost 7 bases. Looked up from germline, CDR1 is MNHNY and CDR2 is SVGAGI (reference sequence). The CDR3 loop reads CASSYTGQGAWNEQFF. In DNA, the CDR3 is TGTGCCAGCAGTTACACCGGACAGGGGGCTTGGAATGAGCAGTTCTTC.

This clonotype was seen only a few times. CDR3 sequence (DNA): TGTGCCAGCTCACAAAGCGGGGGACTACACAATGAGCAGTTCTTC. It translates to CASSQSGGLHNEQFF. The chain has TRBV18 and TRBJ2-1; 8 positions agree with TRBD2. This CDR3 has 15 amino acids. CDR1 KGHSH and CDR2 LQKENI come from the germline V gene. After removal of 4 bases from V and 5 bases from J, the junction contained 7 bases not matched to a gene.